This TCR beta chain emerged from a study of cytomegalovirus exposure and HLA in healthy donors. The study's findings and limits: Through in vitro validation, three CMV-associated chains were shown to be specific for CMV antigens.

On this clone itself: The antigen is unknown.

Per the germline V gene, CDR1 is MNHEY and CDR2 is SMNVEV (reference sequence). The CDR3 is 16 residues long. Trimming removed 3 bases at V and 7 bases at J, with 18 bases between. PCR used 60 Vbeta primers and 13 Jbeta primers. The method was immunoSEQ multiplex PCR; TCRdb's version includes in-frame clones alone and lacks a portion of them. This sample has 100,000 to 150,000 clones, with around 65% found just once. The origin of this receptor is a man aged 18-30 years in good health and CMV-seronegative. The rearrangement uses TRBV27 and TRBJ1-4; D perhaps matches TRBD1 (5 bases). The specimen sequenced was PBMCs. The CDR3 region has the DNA TGTGCCAGCAGTTTCATGGCCGGGGGATCAGTTGAAAAACTGTTTTTT. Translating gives CASSFMAGGSVEKLFF.